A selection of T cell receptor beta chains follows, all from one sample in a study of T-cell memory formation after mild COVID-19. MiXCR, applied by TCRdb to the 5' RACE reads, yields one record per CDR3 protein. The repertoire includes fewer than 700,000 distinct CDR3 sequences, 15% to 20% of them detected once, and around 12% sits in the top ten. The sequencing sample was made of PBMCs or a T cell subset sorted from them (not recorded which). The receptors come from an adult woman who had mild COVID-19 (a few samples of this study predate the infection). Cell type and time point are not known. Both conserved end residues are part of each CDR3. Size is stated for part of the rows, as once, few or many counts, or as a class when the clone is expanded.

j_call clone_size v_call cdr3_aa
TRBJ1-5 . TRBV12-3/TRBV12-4 CASREQNGEPQHF
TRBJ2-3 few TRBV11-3 CASSPTLHRTDTQYF
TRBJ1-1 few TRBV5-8 CASSLRDILGLQAEAFF
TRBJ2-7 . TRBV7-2 CASSLTATTRLARGYEQYF
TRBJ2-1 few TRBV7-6 CASSLAGLPYNEQFF
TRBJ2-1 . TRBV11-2 CASSLDIGEQFF
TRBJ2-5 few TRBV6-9 CAGQGGREGETQYF
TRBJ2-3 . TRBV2 CASHYGIPDTQYF
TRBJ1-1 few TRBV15 CASADSWGSAEAFF
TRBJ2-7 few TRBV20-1 CSARELAGGPYEQYF
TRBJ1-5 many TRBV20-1 CSASGTVNQPQHF
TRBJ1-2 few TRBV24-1 CATGTGGIYGYTF
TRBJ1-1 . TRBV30 CAWSVLRQGDRNTEAFF
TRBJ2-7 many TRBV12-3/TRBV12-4 CASSLAPGSRGDEQYF
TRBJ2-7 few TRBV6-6 CASSYPAYYEQYF
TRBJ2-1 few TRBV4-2 CASSPRTGMYNEQFF
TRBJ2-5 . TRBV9 CASSVAGAQETQYF
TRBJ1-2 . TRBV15 CATSRKIQGQGGYTF
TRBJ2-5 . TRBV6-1 CASSEGNRKETQYF
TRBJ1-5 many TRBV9 CASSPGLGDQPQHF
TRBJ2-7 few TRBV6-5 CASSAGYSSYEQYF
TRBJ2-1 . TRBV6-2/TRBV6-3 CASSYSTANEQFF
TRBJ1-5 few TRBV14 CASSQDREGTPSNQPQHF
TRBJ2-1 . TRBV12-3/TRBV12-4 CASTPSAVSYNEQFF
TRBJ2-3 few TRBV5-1 CASSLAGSLAGGPDTQYF
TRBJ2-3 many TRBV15 CATSRDLGDTQYF
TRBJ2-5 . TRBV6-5 CASSYSRTSGFQETQYF
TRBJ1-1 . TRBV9 CASSVAYPPARAFF
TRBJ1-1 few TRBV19 CASSMKVMNTEAFF
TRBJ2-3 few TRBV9 CASSVAGTSADTQYF
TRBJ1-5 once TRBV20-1 CSASRQPQHF
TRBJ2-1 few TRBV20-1 CSAWTAISYNEQFF
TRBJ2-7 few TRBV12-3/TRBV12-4 CASRPIDVYEQYF
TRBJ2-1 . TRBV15 CATSFVLAGGEQFF
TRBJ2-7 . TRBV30 CAWSPGVTYEQYF
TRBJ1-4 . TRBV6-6 CASSQPGVEKLFF
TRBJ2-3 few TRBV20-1 CSARPTTDTQYF
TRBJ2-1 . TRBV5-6 CASSLGSLGEFF
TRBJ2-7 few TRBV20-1 CSARVQGALRDEQYF
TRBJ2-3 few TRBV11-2 CASSLDSLGDYAGEQDTQYF
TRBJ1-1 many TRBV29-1 CSGRNTEAFF
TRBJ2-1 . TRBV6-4 CASSVLSGSYNEQFF
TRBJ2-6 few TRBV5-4 CASSRGTVSGANVLTF
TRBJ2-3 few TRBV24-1 CATSDLTTGGTDTQYF
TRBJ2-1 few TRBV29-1 CSVSRGSYNEQFF
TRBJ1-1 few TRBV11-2 CASSLDVGRYTEAFF
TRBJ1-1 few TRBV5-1 CASSFSRDTEAFF
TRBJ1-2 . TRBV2 CASSEFVGTGF
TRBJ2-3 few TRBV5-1 CASAPETSWSTQYF
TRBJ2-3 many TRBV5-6 CASSLATADTQYF